Given below is one T cell receptor beta chain in context. Per the authors' pipeline: It was from reference gene primer amplification that nucleated cell counts were estimated. Libraries were prepared by immunoSEQ multiplex PCR; TCRdb keeps only in-frame clonotypes and omits some of them. V, J and clone size were drawn from that table, and D and trimming were deduced from the DNA. This table holds 140,000 to 150,000 clones, 75% to 90% found once. Seattle participants joined during active infection and were tracked over time. This specimen belongs to a study of blood T cell repertoires in COVID-19. Across the whole study: Researchers got acute and convalescent COVID-19 samples from the United States, Italy and Spain.

The CDR3 is 15 amino acids. Germline V CDR1 and CDR2: MNHNY, SVGAGI (reference sequence). V lost 6 bases and J lost 0; bases outside the gene matches: 7. This sequence joins TRBV6-6 and TRBJ2-7, with 8 bases identical to TRBD1. This TCR came from a woman aged 55-69 years with COVID-19, enrolled during active disease. Material: peripheral blood. The CDR3 DNA follows: TGTGCCAGCAGCAACACAGGGGGACTCTCCTACGAGCAGTACTTC. This gives the protein CASSNTGGLSYEQYF.